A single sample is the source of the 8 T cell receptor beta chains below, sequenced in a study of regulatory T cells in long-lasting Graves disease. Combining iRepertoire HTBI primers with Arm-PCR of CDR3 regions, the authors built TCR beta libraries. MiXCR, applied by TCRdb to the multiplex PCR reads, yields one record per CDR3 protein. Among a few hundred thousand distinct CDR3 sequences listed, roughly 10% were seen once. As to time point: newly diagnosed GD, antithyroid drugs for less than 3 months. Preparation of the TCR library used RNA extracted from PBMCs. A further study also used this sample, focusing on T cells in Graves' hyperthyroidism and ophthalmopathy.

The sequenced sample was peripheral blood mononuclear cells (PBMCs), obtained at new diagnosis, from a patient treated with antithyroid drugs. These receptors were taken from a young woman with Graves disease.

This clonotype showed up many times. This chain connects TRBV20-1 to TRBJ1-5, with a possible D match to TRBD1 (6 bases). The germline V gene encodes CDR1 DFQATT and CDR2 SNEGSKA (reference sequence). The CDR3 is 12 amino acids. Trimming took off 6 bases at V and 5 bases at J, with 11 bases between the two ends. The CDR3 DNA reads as TGCAGTGCCGGGACATCCTATCAGCCCCAGCATTTT. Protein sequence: CSAGTSYQPQHF.

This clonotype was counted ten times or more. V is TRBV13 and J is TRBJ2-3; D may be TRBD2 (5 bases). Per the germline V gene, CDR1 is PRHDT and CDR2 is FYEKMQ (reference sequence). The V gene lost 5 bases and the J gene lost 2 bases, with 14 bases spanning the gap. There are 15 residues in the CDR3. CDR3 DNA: TGTGCCAGCAGCGCGCGGACTCTACCCACAGATACGCAGTATTTT. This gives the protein CASSARTLPTDTQYF.

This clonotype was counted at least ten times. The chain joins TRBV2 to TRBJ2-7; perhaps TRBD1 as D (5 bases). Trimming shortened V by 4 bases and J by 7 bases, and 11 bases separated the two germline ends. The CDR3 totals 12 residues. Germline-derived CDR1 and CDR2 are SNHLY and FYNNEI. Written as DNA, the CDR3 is TGTGCCAGCAGTGGAAGGGGTGTAGAGCAGTACTTC. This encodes CASSGRGVEQYF. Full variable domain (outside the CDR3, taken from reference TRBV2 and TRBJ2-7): EPEVTQTPSHQVTQMGQEVILRCVPISNHLYFYWYRQILGQKVEFLVSFYNNEISEKSEIFDDQFSVERPDGSNFTLKIRSTKLEDSAMYFCASSGRGVEQYFGPGTRLTVT.

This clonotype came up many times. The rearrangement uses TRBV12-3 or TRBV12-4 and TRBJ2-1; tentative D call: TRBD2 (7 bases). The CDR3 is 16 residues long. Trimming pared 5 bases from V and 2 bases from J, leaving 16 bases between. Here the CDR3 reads CASSPLGGGTYNEQFF. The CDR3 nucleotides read TGTGCCAGCAGTCCCCTAGGGGGGGGAACCTACAATGAGCAGTTCTTC.

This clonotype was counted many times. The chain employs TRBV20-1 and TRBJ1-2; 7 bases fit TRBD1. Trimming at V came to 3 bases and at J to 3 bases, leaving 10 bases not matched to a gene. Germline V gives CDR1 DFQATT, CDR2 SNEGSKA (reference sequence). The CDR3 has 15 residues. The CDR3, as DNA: TGCAGTGCTAGCCAAGGGACAGCATGGGACTATGGCTACACCTTC. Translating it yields CSASQGTAWDYGYTF.

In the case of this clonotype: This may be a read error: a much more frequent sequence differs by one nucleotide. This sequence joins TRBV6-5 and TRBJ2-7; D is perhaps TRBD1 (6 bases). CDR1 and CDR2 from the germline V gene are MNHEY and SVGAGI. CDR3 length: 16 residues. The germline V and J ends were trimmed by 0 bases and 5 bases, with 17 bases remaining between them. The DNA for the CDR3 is TGTGCCAGCAGTTACTCCCCAACAGGGATAGGGGACGAGCAGTACTTC. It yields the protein CASSYSPTGIGDEQYF.

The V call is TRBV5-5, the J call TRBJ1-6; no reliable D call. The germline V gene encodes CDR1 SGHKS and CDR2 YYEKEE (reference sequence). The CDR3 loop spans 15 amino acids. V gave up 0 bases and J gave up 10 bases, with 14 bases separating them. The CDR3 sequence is CASSLGNWVGSPLHF. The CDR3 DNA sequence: TGTGCCAGCAGCTTGGGAAATTGGGTTGGATCACCCCTCCACTTT.

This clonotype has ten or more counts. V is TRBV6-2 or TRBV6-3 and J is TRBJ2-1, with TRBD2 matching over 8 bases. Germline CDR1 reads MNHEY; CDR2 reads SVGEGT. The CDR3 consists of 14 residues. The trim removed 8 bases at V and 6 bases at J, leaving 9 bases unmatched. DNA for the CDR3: TGTGCCAGCGTGGAGAGCGGGAGCGTCAATGAGCAGTTCTTC. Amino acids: CASVESGSVNEQFF.